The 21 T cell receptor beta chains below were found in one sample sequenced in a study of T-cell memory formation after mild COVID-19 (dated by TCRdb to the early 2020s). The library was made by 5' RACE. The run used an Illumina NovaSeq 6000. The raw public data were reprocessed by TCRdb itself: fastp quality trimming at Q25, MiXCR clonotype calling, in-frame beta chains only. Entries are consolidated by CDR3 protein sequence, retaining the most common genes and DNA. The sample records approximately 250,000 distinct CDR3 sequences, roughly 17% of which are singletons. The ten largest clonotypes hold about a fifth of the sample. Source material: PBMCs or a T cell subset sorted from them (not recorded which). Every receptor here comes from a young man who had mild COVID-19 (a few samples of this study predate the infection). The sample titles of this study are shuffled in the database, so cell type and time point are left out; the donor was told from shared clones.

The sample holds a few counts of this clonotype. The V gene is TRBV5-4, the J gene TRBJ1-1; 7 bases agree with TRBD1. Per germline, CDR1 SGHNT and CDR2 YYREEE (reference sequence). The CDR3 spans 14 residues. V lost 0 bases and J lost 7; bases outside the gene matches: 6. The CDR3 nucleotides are TGTGCCAGCAGCTTGGAAGGGGGCTATGGTGAAGCTTTCTTT. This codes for CASSLEGGYGEAFF. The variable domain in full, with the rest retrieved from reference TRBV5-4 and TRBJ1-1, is ETGVTQSPTHLIKTRGQQVTLRCSSQSGHNTVSWYQQALGQGPQFIFQYYREEENGRGNFPPRFSGLQFPNYSSELNVNALELDDSALYLCASSLEGGYGEAFFGQGTRLTVV.

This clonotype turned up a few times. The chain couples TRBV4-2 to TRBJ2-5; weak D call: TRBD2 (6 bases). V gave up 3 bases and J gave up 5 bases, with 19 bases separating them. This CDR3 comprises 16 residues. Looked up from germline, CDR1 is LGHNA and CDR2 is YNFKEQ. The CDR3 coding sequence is TGTGCCAGCAGCCAGGAGGGACCTTCAAGAGGGGAGACCCAGTACTTC. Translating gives CASSQEGPSRGETQYF.

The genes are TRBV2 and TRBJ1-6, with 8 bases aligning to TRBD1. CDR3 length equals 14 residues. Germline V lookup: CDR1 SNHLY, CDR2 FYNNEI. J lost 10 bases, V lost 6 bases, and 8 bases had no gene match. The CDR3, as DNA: TGTGCCAGCAGGCCCGACAGGGGAAGGTCACCCCTCCACTTT. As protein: CASRPDRGRSPLHF.

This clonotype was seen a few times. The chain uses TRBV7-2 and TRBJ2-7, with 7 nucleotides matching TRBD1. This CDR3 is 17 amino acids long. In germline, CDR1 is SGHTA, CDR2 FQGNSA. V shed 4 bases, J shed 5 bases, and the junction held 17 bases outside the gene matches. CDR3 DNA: TGTGCCAGCAGCTCATCCCCACCGGGGCAGGGGGTAGACGAGCAGTACTTC. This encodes CASSSSPPGQGVDEQYF.

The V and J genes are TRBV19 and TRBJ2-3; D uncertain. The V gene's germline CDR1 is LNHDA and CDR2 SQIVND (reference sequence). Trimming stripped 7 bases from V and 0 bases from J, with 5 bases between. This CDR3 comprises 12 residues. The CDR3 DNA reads TGTGCCAGTACCTCCAGCACAGATACGCAGTATTTT. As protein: CASTSSTDTQYF.

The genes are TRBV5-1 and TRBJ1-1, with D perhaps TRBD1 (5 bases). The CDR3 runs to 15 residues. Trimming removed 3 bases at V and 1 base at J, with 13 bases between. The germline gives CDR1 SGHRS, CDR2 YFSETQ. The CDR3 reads CASSYGHEGNTEAFF. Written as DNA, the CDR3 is TGCGCCAGCAGCTATGGACACGAAGGGAACACTGAAGCTTTCTTT.

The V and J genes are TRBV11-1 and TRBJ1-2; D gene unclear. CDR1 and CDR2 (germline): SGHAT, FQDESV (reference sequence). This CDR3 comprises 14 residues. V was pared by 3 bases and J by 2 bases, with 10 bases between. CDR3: CASSFVAVNYGYTF. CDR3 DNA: TGTGCCAGCAGCTTCGTCGCAGTAAACTATGGCTACACCTTC.

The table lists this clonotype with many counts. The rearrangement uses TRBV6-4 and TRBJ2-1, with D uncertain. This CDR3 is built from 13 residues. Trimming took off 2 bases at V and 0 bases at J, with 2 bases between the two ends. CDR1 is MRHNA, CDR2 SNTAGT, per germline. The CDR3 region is CASSDSSYNEQFF. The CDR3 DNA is TGTGCCAGCAGTGACAGCTCCTACAATGAGCAGTTCTTC.

The CDR3 here is CASSQGGGVYEQFF. DNA of the CDR3: TGTGCCAGCAGCCAAGGCGGGGGGGTCTATGAGCAGTTCTTC. This rearrangement joins TRBV3-1 to TRBJ2-1; 9 nucleotides line up with TRBD2. This CDR3 contains 14 residues. The V gene's germline CDR1 is LGHDT and CDR2 YNNKEL (reference sequence). The trim removed 1 base at V and 8 bases at J, leaving 3 bases unmatched.

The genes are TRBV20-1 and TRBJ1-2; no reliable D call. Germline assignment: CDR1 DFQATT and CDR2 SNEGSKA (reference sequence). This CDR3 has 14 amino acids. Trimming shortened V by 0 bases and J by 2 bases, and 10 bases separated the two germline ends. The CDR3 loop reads CSARESSGNYGYTF. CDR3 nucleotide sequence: TGCAGTGCTAGAGAATCGTCTGGGAACTATGGCTACACCTTC.

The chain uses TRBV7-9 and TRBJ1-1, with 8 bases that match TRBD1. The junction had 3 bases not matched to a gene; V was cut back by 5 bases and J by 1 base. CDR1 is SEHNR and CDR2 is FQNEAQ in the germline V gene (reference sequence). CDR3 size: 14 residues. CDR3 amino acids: CASSAGTGNTEAFF. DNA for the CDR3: TGTGCCAGCAGCGCCGGGACAGGGAACACTGAAGCTTTCTTT.

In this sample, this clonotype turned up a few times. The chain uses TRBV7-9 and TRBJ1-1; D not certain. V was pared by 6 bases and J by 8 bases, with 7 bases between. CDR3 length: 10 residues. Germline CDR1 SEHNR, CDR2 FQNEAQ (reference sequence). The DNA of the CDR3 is TGTGCCAGCAGGAGATGGGAAGCTTTCTTT. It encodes CASRRWEAFF.

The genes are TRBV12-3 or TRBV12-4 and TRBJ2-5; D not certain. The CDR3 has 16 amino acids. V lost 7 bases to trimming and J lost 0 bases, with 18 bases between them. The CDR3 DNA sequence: TGTGCCAGCACCCTTAGACCCCCCGGGTACCAAGAGACCCAGTACTTC. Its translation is CASTLRPPGYQETQYF.

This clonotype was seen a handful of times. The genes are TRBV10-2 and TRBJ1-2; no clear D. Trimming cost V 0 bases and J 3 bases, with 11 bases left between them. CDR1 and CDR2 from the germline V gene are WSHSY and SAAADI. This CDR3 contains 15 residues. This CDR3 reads CASSESTPAYYGYTF. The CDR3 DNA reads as TGCGCCAGCAGTGAGTCGACGCCTGCCTACTATGGCTACACCTTC.

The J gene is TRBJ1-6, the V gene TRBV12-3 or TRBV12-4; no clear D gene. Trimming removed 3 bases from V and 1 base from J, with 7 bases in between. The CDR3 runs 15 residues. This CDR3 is CASSLSGSYNSPLHF. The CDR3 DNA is TGTGCCAGCAGTTTGTCCGGATCCTATAATTCACCCCTCCACTTT.

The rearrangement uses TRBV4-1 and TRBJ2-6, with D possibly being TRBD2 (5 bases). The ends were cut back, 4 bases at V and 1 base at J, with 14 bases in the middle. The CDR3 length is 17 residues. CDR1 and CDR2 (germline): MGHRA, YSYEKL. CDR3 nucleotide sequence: TGCGCCAGCAGCCGACTACAACTAACGTCTGGGGCCAACGTCCTGACTTTC. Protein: CASSRLQLTSGANVLTF.

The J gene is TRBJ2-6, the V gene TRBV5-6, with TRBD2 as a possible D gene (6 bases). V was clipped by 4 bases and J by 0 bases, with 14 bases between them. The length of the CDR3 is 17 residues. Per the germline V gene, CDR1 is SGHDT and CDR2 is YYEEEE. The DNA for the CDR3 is TGTGCCAGCAGCCGCGGGGCACGCATCTCTGGGGCCAACGTCCTGACTTTC. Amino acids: CASSRGARISGANVLTF.

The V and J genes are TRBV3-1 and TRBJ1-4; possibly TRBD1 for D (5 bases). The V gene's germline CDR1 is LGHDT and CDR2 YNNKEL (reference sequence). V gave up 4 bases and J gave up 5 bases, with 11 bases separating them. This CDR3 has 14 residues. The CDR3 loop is CASSPGTANEKLFF. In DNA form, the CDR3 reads TGTGCCAGCAGCCCCGGGACGGCGAATGAAAAACTGTTTTTT.

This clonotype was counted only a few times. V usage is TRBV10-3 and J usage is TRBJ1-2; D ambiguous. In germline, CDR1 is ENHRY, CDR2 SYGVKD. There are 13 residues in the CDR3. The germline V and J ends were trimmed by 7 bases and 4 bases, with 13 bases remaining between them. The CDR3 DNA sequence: TGTGCCATCACCGATAGTCCTACCTATGGCTACACCTTC. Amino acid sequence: CAITDSPTYGYTF.

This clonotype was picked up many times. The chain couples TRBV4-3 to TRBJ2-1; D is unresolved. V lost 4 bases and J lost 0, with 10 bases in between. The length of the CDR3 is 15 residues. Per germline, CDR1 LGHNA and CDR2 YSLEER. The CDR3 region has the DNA TGCGCCAGCAGCCCCGGTTCTAGCTCCTACAATGAGCAGTTCTTC. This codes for CASSPGSSSYNEQFF.

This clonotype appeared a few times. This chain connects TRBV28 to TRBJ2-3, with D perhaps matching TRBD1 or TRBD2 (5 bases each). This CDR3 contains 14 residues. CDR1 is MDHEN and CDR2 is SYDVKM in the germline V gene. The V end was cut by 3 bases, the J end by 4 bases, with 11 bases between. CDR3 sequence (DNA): TGTGCCAGCAGTTTTGGGGGTCTCCCAGATACGCAGTATTTT. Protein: CASSFGGLPDTQYF.